This record covers a single TCR beta chain. CDR3 size: 20 residues. The data originate from a study of tumour-infiltrating T cells in Burkitt lymphoma. Study details: Repertoire clonality predicted overall and progression-free survival.

TCRdb's copy holds only in-frame clones and misses some; the assay was immunoSEQ multiplex PCR. The data show some 7,800 clones, 60% to 75% seen once. The sequencing sample was made of tumor tissue. The gene calls are TRBV21-1 and TRBJ1-6; the table gives TRBD1 as D, unverified against the DNA. TRBV21-1 is designated a pseudogene. This receptor was identified in a human donor with diffuse large B-cell lymphoma. The CDR3 nucleotides read TGTGCCAGCAGCAAACTCGAGGCAGGGTGTGTCAGTATCGATAATTCACCCCTCCACTTT. This sequence encodes CASSKLEAGCVSIDNSPLHF.